A single sample gave rise to the 5 T cell receptor beta chains below, sequenced in a study of beta chain features in type 1 diabetes. Broader study findings: Moderate yet significant TCRB CDR3 shortening was seen in Type 1 diabetes patients in all four CD4+ subsets.

Antigens for these TCRs are unknown. cDNA synthesis used the whole RNA isolate, giving expressed TCRB sequences. This table comes from immunoSEQ multiplex PCR, and its TCRdb copy is limited to in-frame clones, with some not included. The sample lists hundreds of thousands of clones; about 15% were seen once. Sequencing was carried out using naive CD4+ T cells from blood. Every receptor here comes from a man aged 18 to 30 with type 1 diabetes.

The rearrangement links TRBV27 to TRBJ2-1; D might be TRBD1 (6 bases). The ends were cut back, 6 bases at V and 10 bases at J, with 28 bases in the middle. CDR1 and CDR2 from the germline V gene are MNHEY and SMNVEV (reference sequence). The CDR3 is 17 residues long. The CDR3 is CASRMWTVQGVRSEQFF. CDR3 nucleotides: TGTGCCAGCAGAATGTGGACGGTACAGGGCGTGAGGTCGGAGCAGTTCTTC.

This clone has only one observation. This chain links TRBV5-1 with TRBJ2-3; 8 nucleotides agree with TRBD2. The trim removed 4 bases at V and 5 bases at J, leaving 3 bases unmatched. This CDR3 contains 13 residues. From germline, CDR1 is SGHRS and CDR2 YFSETQ. The CDR3 region has the DNA TGCGCCAGCAGCCCACTAGCGGAAGATACGCAGTATTTT. Amino acids: CASSPLAEDTQYF.

This clone was counted between two and nine times. The chain carries TRBV7-8 and TRBJ1-5, with D possibly TRBD1 on 5 matching bases. This CDR3 comprises 15 residues. Germline loops: CDR1 SGHVS, CDR2 FQNEAQ. V shed 5 bases and J shed 2 bases, with 13 bases lying between them. Here the CDR3 reads CASSVGRERNQPQHF. The CDR3 bases are TGTGCCAGCAGCGTGGGGCGGGAGCGCAATCAGCCCCAGCATTTT. Together with reference TRBV7-8 and TRBJ1-5, the CDR3 gives the full variable domain: GAGVSQSPRYKVAKRGQDVALRCDPISGHVSLFWYQQALGQGPEFLTYFQNEAQLDKSGLPSDRFFAERPEGSVSTLKIQRTQQEDSAVYLCASSVGRERNQPQHFGDGTRLSIL.

This clone was detected only a few times. This sequence joins TRBV6-6 and TRBJ2-1; possibly TRBD2 for D (6 bases). V was clipped by 2 bases and J by 5 bases, with 13 bases between them. Germline lookup yields CDR1 MNHNY and CDR2 SVGAGI (reference sequence). This CDR3 region has 15 residues. CDR3 bases: TGTGCCAGCAGTTACAGGAGGGGCTCGGACAATGAGCAGTTCTTC. It yields the protein CASSYRRGSDNEQFF.

The gene calls are TRBV5-1 and TRBJ2-2, with a weak D call TRBD1 (6 bases). V lost 0 bases, J lost 1 base, and 7 bases lay in between. This CDR3 contains 15 residues. Germline V gene data show CDR1 as SGHRS and CDR2 as YFSETQ. In nucleotides, the CDR3 is TGCGCCAGCAGCTTGGGCAGGGGGAACACCGGGGAGCTGTTTTTT. This codes for CASSLGRGNTGELFF.